The present T cell receptor (beta chain) was sequenced within a study of cytomegalovirus exposure and HLA in healthy donors. Vbeta (60) and Jbeta (13) primers were used in the PCR. Measured with immunoSEQ multiplex PCR; TCRdb has only the in-frame clones, and not every one. The repertoire consists of 100,000 to 120,000 clones, with approximately 80% occurring once and the leading ten covering around 5.9%. Trimming shortened V by 1 base and J by 4 bases, and 13 bases separated the two germline ends. The CDR3 sequence is 15 residues long. CDR1 is LNHNV and CDR2 is YYDKDF in the germline V gene (reference sequence).

This sequence originates from a young man in good health and CMV-seropositive. The specimen sequenced was PBMCs. This chain links TRBV15 with TRBJ1-2; possibly TRBD1 for D (5 bases). This chain's CDR3 is CATSRAGGVSYGYTF. The CDR3 DNA sequence: TGTGCCACCAGCAGAGCTGGAGGGGTGAGCTATGGCTACACCTTC.